This TCR beta chain derives from a study of T cell repertoires in cytomegalovirus infection. The wider study: Public TCR beta signature analysis indicated the presence of both CMV infection and matching HLA type. Notes on the study in general: HLA-C-restricted CMV clonotypes gave the most frequent clonotype in two of eight donors.

TCRdb ran MiXCR on the reads and lists one entry per CDR3 protein. The repertoire has hundreds of thousands of distinct CDR3 sequences, around a third of them found once; the top ten carry approximately 18%. Comments on this clonotype: Its target is unknown.

The V gene's germline CDR1 is SGHTA and CDR2 FQGNSA. With 5 bases removed from V and 2 bases from J, the gap between germline ends came to 9 bases. The CDR3 totals 13 residues. This chain uses TRBV7-2 with TRBJ1-1; D is uncertain. The starting material was cultured PBMCs, obtained from culture after CMV antigen stimulation. This sequence was found in a human donor in good health (CMV status not recorded). Some clones in this sample may be carry-over from other donors' samples. This chain's CDR3 is CASSPVANTEAFF. The CDR3 DNA reads as TGTGCCAGCAGCCCCGTTGCCAACACTGAAGCTTTCTTT.